The 10 T cell receptor beta chains below were found in one sample sequenced in a study of shared clonotypes between healthy human individuals. Only in-frame clones appear in the TCRdb table, and some are missing; sequencing was by immunoSEQ multiplex PCR. The sample contains more than 2 million clones, over 85% of which appear only once. Sequences were obtained from naive CD4+ T cells sorted from blood. Subset indicated: CD45RA+ positively selected. These receptors were taken from a young man in good health.

V gene TRBV5-1 combines with J gene TRBJ1-6; D unclear. The germline V gene encodes CDR1 SGHRS and CDR2 YFSETQ. The CDR3 sequence is 15 residues long. V gave up 0 bases and J gave up 6 bases, with 10 bases separating them. CDR3 loop: CASSLAGEVNSPLHF. CDR3 bases: TGCGCCAGCAGCTTGGCCGGGGAGGTTAATTCACCCCTCCACTTT.

The CDR3 DNA reads TGTGCCAGCAGTCCCCCCCCGAGCGGACACAACACTGAAGCTTTCTTT. Its translation: CASSPPPSGHNTEAFF. J is TRBJ1-1 and V is TRBV28, with D perhaps matching TRBD1 (5 bases). There are 16 residues in the CDR3. Germline V gives CDR1 MDHEN, CDR2 SYDVKM. Trimming pared 5 bases from V and 2 bases from J, leaving 18 bases between.

J is TRBJ1-6 and V is TRBV28; D gene uncertain. CDR1 MDHEN and CDR2 SYDVKM come from the germline V gene. Trimming cost V 5 bases and J 2 bases, with 10 bases left between them. This CDR3 spans 15 amino acids. In DNA form, the CDR3 reads TGTGCCAGCAGTGAGGTCACGACCTATAATTCACCCCTCCACTTT. Protein product: CASSEVTTYNSPLHF. Full variable domain (outside the CDR3, taken from reference TRBV28 and TRBJ1-6): DVKVTQSSRYLVKRTGEKVFLECVQDMDHENMFWYRQDPGLGLRLIYFSYDVKMKEKGDIPEGYSVSREKKERFSLILESASTNQTSMYLCASSEVTTYNSPLHFGNGTRLTVT.

The rearrangement links TRBV18 to TRBJ2-7, with 12 bases matching TRBD1. The length of the CDR3 is 19 residues. Germline values: CDR1 KGHSH, CDR2 LQKENI. The junction had 16 bases not matched to a gene; V was cut back by 2 bases and J by 5 bases. The CDR3: CASSPNRGPGQGAGHEQYF. The CDR3 coding sequence is TGTGCCAGCTCACCAAACCGGGGCCCGGGACAGGGGGCTGGGCACGAGCAGTACTTC.

A remark on this clone: The same CDR3 also results from other DNA sequences found in this sample. The chain is built from TRBV4-3 and TRBJ1-5, with D hard to call. This CDR3 spans 13 amino acids. The V gene lost 0 bases and the J gene lost 4 bases, with 4 bases spanning the gap. In germline, CDR1 is LGHNA, CDR2 YSLEER. The CDR3 nucleotides are TGCGCCAGCAGCCAAGAAGCGAATCAGCCCCAGCATTTT. It is translated as CASSQEANQPQHF.

The chain links TRBV7-2 to TRBJ2-6, with unresolved D. CDR1 is SGHTA, CDR2 FQGNSA, per germline. CDR3 length: 15 amino acids. V lost 3 bases to trimming and J lost 4 bases, with 10 bases between them. The CDR3 protein is CASSFVWEGANVLTF. The CDR3 region has the DNA TGTGCCAGCAGCTTCGTGTGGGAAGGGGCCAACGTCCTGACTTTC.

With regard to this clone: This specimen includes other DNA sequences encoding the same CDR3. The V gene is TRBV5-1, the J gene TRBJ1-3; weak D call: TRBD1 (6 bases). Trimming removed 4 bases from V and 0 bases from J, with 14 bases in between. The CDR3 spans 16 residues. Per germline, CDR1 SGHRS and CDR2 YFSETQ. The CDR3 nucleotides read TGCGCCAGCAGCCCACAGGGAGCTTCCTCTGGAAACACCATATATTTT. Its protein product is CASSPQGASSGNTIYF.

With regard to this clone: One end of the junction does not line up with germline, which may come from a read error. This sample also contains other DNA sequences that code for the same CDR3. The rearrangement joins TRBV7-6 to TRBJ2-7; D is perhaps TRBD2 (6 bases). The germline gives CDR1 SGHVS, CDR2 FNYEAQ. The CDR3 runs to 15 residues. Here the CDR3 DNA reads TGTGCCAGCAGCTCTCGCGGGGACCAGCCCTACGAACAGTACTTC. This sequence encodes CASSSRGDQPYEQYF.

V is TRBV28 and J is TRBJ2-1; tentatively, D is TRBD2 (5 bases). CDR3 length: 11 amino acids. V lost 11 bases, J lost 5 bases, and 10 bases lay in between. CDR1 is MDHEN, CDR2 SYDVKM, per germline. CDR3 sequence: CAAGDHNEQFF. The CDR3 DNA is TGTGCCGCCGGGGATCACAATGAGCAGTTCTTC.

V is TRBV7-9 and J is TRBJ1-1; maybe TRBD1 (5 bases). This CDR3 is built from 11 residues. In germline, CDR1 is SEHNR, CDR2 FQNEAQ (reference sequence). Deletions cut 1 base from V and 12 bases from J, with 9 bases between. CDR3 sequence (DNA): TGTGCCAGCAGCTTAGGTCGGGACTCTTTCTTT. Translating it yields CASSLGRDSFF.